The rows below give T cell receptor beta chains drawn from one sample of a study of blood T cell repertoires in COVID-19. Using immunoSEQ multiplex PCR, the repertoire was profiled, and TCRdb retains in-frame clones only, with some absent. Seen here are tens of thousands of clones, 65% to 85% observed once, and the top ten hold 5% to 6.5%. Sequenced input: peripheral blood. Source of these receptors: a man over 45 with active COVID-19. Each CDR3 is given with its conserved first and last residue. The D gene is left open where the match is weak. Clone size appears in some rows only: once, few, many, or a class for an expanded clone.

j_call,clone_size,v_call,d_call,cdr3_nt,cdr3_aa
TRBJ2-2,once,TRBV9,TRBD2,TGTGCCAGCAGCTTACTGACTAGCGGGAACACCGGGGAGCTGTTTTTT,CASSLLTSGNTGELFF
TRBJ2-2,-,TRBV5-6,TRBD1,TGTGCCAGCAGCCCCAGGGGGCCCGACACCGGGGAGCTGTTTTTT,CASSPRGPDTGELFF
TRBJ2-5,-,TRBV19,-,TGTGCCAGTAGTCCCCAGACAGGGACTGGAGAGACCCAGTACTTC,CASSPQTGTGETQYF
TRBJ2-5,-,TRBV7-2,-,TGTGCCAGCAGCGAGGGGGATCGGAAGACCCAGTACTTC,CASSEGDRKTQYF
TRBJ1-2,-,TRBV28,-,TGTGCCAGCAGTTTAGTTTTGTCGCAGAATGGCTACACCTTC,CASSLVLSQNGYTF
TRBJ1-2,-,TRBV12-3/TRBV12-4,TRBD1,TGTGCCAGCAGGAGAGGGGGCGGGGGCTACACCTTC,CASRRGGGGYTF
TRBJ2-7,-,TRBV3-1/TRBV3-2,TRBD2,TGTGCCAGCAGCCAAGGCCACGGGGGGGGCTCCTACGAGCAGTACTTC,CASSQGHGGGSYEQYF
TRBJ2-1,few,TRBV19,TRBD2,TGTGCCAGTAGTAAAACCGGGACTAGCGGGGTGGATATGGGCCCCTACAATGAGCAGTTCTTC,CASSKTGTSGVDMGPYNEQFF
TRBJ2-7,-,TRBV7-7,-,TGTGCTAGCAGCTTATCTCCAGGGGCAGTGAACGAGCAGTACTTC,CASSLSPGAVNEQYF
TRBJ2-5,-,TRBV18,TRBD1,TGTGCCAGCTCACCCCGACAGGGAGCGGAGACCCAGTACTTC,CASSPRQGAETQYF
TRBJ1-1,-,TRBV5-1,TRBD1,TGCGCCAGCAGCTGGACAGGGGGCAACACTGAAGCTTTCTTT,CASSWTGGNTEAFF
TRBJ2-3,-,TRBV7-9,-,TGTGCCAGCAGCAAAGGTCCAGCGGGCACAGATACGCAGTATTTT,CASSKGPAGTDTQYF
TRBJ2-7,-,TRBV19,TRBD1,TGTGCCACCCGGACAGGGATGTACGAGCAGTACTTC,CATRTGMYEQYF
TRBJ2-1,-,TRBV5-5,-,TGTGCCAGCACCCCCAGTCAGAACTACAATGAGCAGTTCTTC,CASTPSQNYNEQFF
TRBJ1-3,-,TRBV7-2,-,TGTGCCAGCAGCCCACGGTACGGGGGAATTGGAAACACCATATATTTT,CASSPRYGGIGNTIYF
TRBJ1-1,-,TRBV5-6,-,TGTACCAGCAGCTTGGCCCCAGTCCCCTCTCGAGCTTTCTTT,CTSSLAPVPSRAFF
TRBJ2-1,-,TRBV6-4,TRBD2,TGTGCCAGCAGTGATGGGACTAGCGGTCAGTCCTACAATGAGCAGTTCTTC,CASSDGTSGQSYNEQFF
TRBJ2-1,-,TRBV11-3,TRBD2,TGTGCCAGCAGCTTAAGGACTAGCCTCCCTAGCTCCTACAATGAGCAGTTCTTC,CASSLRTSLPSSYNEQFF
TRBJ1-2,-,TRBV6-5,-,TGTGCCAGCAGTTACTCAGCCAGGGGAGGCTACACCTTC,CASSYSARGGYTF
TRBJ2-5,-,TRBV5-4,-,TGTGCCAGCAGCTTGGTAGAGGTCCAAGAGACCCAGTACTTC,CASSLVEVQETQYF
TRBJ2-7,-,TRBV28,TRBD1,TGTGCCAGCAGTTTACCCTATACCAGATCGGACAGGGAATACGAGCAGTACTTC,CASSLPYTRSDREYEQYF
TRBJ2-2,-,TRBV7-2,-,TGTGCCAGCAGCTTAGAAGGAGGGCGGGACACCGGGGAGCTGTTTTTT,CASSLEGGRDTGELFF
TRBJ1-2,-,TRBV7-9,TRBD1,TGTGCCAGCAGCTTCGGGTCAGGGGGCTCTAACTATGGCTACACCTTC,CASSFGSGGSNYGYTF
TRBJ2-5,-,TRBV9,-,TGTGCCAGCAGCCGCGTCGCATCCCAAGAGACCCAGTACTTC,CASSRVASQETQYF
TRBJ1-4,-,TRBV7-9,TRBD1,TGTGCCAGCAGCTCCACAGGGACAGCCATTAATGAAAAACTGTTTTTT,CASSSTGTAINEKLFF
TRBJ1-6,once,TRBV28,-,TGTGCCAGCAGTCGAGGTACCCATAATTCACCCCTCCACTTT,CASSRGTHNSPLHF
TRBJ2-1,-,TRBV6-4,TRBD1,TGTGCCAGCAGTCGGACAGGCCGATCCTACAATGAGCAGTTCTTC,CASSRTGRSYNEQFF
TRBJ2-2,-,TRBV10-2,TRBD1,TGCGCCAGCAGAAGGGACAGGGATTTTCAAACCGGGGAGCTGTTTTTT,CASRRDRDFQTGELFF
TRBJ2-3,-,TRBV27,-,TGTGCCAGCAGAAGACTGGATACGCAGTATTTT,CASRRLDTQYF
TRBJ2-3,-,TRBV6-6,-,TGTGCCAGCAGCGGGGAAGATACGCAGTATTTT,CASSGEDTQYF
TRBJ2-2,-,TRBV7-3,-,TGTGCCAGCAGTTTTGGGGGCGGCACCGGGGAGCTGTTTTTT,CASSFGGGTGELFF
TRBJ2-7,-,TRBV5-1,-,TGCGCCAGCAGCTTCGACCGGGACACCGACTCCTACGAGCAGTACTTC,CASSFDRDTDSYEQYF
TRBJ2-3,-,TRBV7-3,-,TGTGCCAGCAGCTTAAGAGCAAGCACAGATACGCAGTATTTT,CASSLRASTDTQYF